This entry concerns a single T cell receptor (beta chain). What this receptor recognizes is not known. From its cysteine to its phenylalanine, the CDR3 spans 14 amino acids. No DNA is listed. The germline V gene provides CDR1 SGHAT and CDR2 FQNNGV. Sequencing relied on an Illumina HiSeq 2000. TCR beta cDNA libraries were made by 5'RACE template switching that added a universal primer site and unique molecular identifiers. Priming for cDNA synthesis came from the TCR beta constant segment, and two successive PCR amplification steps followed. On the study's bioinformatics: Reads were demultiplexed and grouped by UMI with MIGEC, and clonotypes were assembled and quantified with MiTCR. Only TCR cDNA sequences supported by at least two reads were kept to exclude erroneous sequences. Downstream repertoire analysis used the tcR package, and clonotypes were matched across fractions by CDR3 nucleotide sequence plus V segment. VDJmatch was used to annotate antigen specificity against VDJdb, with one amino acid substitution allowed in CDR3. TCRdb reprocessed the reads and lists each CDR3 protein sequence as a single entry, with no DNA. The V and J calls and clone size come from TCRdb's table, not from the authors' own analysis. This sample's listing comprises about 460,000 distinct CDR3 sequences. The ten top clones hold 1.4% of the sample.

HCMV serostatus was determined by detecting HCMV-specific IgG in serum with a commercial ELISA kit. Ficoll density gradient centrifugation was used to isolate peripheral blood mononuclear cells from blood. This record comes from a study of T cells expressing NK-cell markers (dated by TCRdb to about 2020). For the wider study: TCR beta-chain repertoires were profiled in sorted CD3+CD56+NKG2C+, CD3+CD56+NKG2C- and CD3+CD56-NKG2C+ T-cell subsets from about 8 donors. Randomly selected healthy volunteers, three men and five women, were used as the eight sequenced donors. Sequencing of the libraries produced 2 x 150 bp reads on Illumina HiSeq 2000/2500, MiSeq or NextSeq. Seven of the eight sequenced donors were HCMV-seropositive and one was HCMV-seronegative.

Here is what the overall study found, with its caveats: Whether the expanded NKG2C-expressing T cell clones were specific for HCMV antigens was left unclear. For five or six donors, the dominant CD3+CD56+NKG2C+ clonotypes were among the top 10 CD8+ clonotypes and accounted for about 1.0-8% of CD8+ T cells. Those dominant clonotypes were again the most abundant among CD3+CD56-NKG2C+ cells in a handful of donors, at roughly 25-60.1%.

The receptor was isolated from a woman in her fifties or sixties in good health. Donor details come from another sample of the same person, matched by shared clones. The sample taken for sequencing was blood T cells: a sorted CD56 or NKG2C T cell subset, CD4+ or CD8+ T cells, or bulk PBMC T cells (not recorded which). The rearrangement combines TRBV11-2 with TRBJ1-4. The CDR3 region reads CASSRGGTNEKLFF.